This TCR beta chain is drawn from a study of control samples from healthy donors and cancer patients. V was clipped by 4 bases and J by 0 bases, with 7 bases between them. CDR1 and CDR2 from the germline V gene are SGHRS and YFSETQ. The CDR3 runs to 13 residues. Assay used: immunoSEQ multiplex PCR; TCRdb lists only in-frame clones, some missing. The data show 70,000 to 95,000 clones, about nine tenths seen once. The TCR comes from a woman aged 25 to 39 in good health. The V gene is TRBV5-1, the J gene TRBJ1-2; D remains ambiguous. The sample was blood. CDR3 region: CASSEIPNYGYTF. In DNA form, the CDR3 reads TGCGCCAGCAGCGAGATACCTAACTATGGCTACACCTTC.